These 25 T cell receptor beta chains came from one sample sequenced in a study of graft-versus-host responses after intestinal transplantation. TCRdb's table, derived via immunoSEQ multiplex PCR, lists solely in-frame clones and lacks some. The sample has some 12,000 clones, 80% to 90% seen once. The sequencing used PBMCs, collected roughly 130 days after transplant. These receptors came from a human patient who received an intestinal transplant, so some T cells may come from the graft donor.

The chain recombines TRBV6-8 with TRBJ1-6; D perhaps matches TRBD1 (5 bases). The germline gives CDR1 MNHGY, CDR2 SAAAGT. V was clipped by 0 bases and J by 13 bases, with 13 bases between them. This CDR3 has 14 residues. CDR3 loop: CASSYSIRAEPLHF. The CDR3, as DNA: TGTGCCAGCAGTTACTCGATCAGGGCCGAGCCCCTCCACTTT.

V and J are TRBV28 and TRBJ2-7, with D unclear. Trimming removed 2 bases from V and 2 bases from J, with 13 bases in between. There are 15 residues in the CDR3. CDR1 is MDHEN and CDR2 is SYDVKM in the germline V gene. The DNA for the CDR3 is TGTGCCAGCAGTTTAGGTCTTTCGGCGGCCTACGAGCAGTACTTC. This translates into CASSLGLSAAYEQYF.

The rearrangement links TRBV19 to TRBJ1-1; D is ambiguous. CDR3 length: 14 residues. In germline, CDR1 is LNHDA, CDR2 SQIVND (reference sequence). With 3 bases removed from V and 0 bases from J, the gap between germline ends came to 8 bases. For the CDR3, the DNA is TGTGCCAGTAGTATTGACACTTTGAACACTGAAGCTTTCTTT. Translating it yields CASSIDTLNTEAFF.

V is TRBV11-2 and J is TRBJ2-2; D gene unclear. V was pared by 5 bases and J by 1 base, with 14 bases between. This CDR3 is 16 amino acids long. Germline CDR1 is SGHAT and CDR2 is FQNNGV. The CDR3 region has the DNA TGTGCCAGCAGCCCCCCCGGTAGGGAGAACACCGGGGAGCTGTTTTTT. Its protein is CASSPPGRENTGELFF.

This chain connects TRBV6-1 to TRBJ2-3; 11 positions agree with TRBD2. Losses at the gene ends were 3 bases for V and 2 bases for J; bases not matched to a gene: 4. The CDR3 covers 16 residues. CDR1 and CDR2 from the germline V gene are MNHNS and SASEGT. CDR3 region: CASSDTSGSVTDTQYF. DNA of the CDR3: TGTGCCAGCAGTGATACTAGCGGGAGTGTCACAGATACGCAGTATTTT.

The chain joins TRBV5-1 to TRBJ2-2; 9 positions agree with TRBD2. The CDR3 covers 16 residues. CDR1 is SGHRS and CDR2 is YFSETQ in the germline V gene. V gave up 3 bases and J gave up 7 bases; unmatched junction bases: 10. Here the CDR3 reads CASSWRSSGRVGELFF. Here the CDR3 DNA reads TGCGCCAGCAGCTGGAGGAGTAGCGGGAGAGTCGGGGAGCTGTTTTTT.

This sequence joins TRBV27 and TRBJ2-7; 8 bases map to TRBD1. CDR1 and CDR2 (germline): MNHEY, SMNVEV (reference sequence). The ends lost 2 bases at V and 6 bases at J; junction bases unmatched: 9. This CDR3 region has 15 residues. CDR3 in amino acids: CASSLVGDRGSEQYF. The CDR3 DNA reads TGTGCCAGCAGTTTAGTTGGTGACAGGGGATCCGAGCAGTACTTC.

The CDR3 spells CASSQPLEGGRGDTQYF. CDR3 DNA sequence: TGTGCCAGCAGCCAGCCGTTAGAGGGAGGGCGGGGAGATACGCAGTATTTT. The rearrangement joins TRBV4-2 to TRBJ2-3; 7 bases match TRBD2. The CDR3 consists of 17 residues. Trimming cost V 3 bases and J 5 bases; bases outside gene matches: 14. From germline, CDR1 is LGHNA and CDR2 YNFKEQ.

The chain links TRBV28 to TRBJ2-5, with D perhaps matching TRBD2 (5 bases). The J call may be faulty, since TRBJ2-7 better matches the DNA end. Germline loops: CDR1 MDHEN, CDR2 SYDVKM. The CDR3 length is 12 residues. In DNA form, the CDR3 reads TGTGCCAGCAGTTTAGTAGCGTACGAGCAGTACTTC. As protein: CASSLVAYEQYF.

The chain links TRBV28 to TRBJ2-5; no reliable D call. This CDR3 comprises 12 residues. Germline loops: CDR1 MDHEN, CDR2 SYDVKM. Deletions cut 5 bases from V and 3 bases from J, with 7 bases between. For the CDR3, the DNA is TGTGCCAGCAGTATAAGAGAAGAGACCCAGTACTTC. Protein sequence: CASSIREETQYF.

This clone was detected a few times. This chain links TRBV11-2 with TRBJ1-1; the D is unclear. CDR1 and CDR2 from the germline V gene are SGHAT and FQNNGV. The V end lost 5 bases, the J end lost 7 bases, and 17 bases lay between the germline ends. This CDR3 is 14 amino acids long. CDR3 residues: CASSEMGIGSEAFF. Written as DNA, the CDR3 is TGTGCCAGCAGCGAAATGGGTATTGGGAGTGAAGCTTTCTTT.

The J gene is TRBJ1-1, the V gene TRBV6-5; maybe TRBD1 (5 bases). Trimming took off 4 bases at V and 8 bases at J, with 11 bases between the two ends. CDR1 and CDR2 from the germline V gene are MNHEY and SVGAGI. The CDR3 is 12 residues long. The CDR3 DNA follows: TGTGCCAGCAGTTCCGGGGGACCCGAAGCTTTCTTT. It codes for CASSSGGPEAFF.

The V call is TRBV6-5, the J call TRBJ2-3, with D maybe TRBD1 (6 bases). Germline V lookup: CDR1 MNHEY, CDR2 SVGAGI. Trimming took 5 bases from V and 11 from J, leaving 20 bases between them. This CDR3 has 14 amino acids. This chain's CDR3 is CASSEGTSLLGQYF. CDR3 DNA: TGTGCCAGCAGTGAAGGGACATCTCTCTTGGGGCAGTATTTT.

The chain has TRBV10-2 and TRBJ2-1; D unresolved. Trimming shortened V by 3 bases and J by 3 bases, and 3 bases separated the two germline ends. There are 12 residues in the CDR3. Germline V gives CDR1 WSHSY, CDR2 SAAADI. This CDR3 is CASSDSYNEQFF. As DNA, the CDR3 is TGCGCCAGCAGTGACAGCTACAATGAGCAGTTCTTC.

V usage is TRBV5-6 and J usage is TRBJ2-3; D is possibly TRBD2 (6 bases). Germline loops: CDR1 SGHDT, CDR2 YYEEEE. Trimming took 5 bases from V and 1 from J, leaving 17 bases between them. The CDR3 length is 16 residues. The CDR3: CASSTGLLTGTDTQYF. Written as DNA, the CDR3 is TGTGCCAGCAGTACGGGACTCCTTACGGGCACAGATACGCAGTATTTT.

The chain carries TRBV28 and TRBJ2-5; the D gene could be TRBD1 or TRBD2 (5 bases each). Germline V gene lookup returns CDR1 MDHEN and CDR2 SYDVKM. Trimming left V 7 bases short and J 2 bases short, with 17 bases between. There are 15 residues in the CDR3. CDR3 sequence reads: CASTWGRRPQETQYF. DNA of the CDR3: TGTGCCAGCACCTGGGGGAGACGTCCGCAAGAGACCCAGTACTTC.

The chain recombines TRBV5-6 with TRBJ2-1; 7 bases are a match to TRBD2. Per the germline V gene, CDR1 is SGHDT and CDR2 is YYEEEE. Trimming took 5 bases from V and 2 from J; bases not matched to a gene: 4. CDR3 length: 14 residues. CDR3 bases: TGTGCCAGCAGGAGCGGGGCCCCCTACAATGAGCAGTTCTTC. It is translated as CASRSGAPYNEQFF.

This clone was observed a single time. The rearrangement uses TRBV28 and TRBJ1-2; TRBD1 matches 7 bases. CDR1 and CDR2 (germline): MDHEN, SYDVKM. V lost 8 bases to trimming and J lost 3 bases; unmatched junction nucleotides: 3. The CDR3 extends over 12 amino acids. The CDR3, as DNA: TGTGCCAGCGAAGGGACAGACTATGGCTACACCTTC. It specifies CASEGTDYGYTF.

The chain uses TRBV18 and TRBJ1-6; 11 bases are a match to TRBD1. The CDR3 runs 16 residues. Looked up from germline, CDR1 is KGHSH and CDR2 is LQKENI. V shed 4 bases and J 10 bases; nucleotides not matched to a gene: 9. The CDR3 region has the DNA TGTGCCAGCTCACGAGGGACAGGGGGACCCCGATCACCCCTCCACTTT. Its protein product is CASSRGTGGPRSPLHF.

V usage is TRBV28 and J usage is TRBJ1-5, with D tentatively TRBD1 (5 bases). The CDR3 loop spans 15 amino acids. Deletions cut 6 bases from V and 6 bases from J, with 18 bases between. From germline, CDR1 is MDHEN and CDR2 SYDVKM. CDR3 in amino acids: CASSRDSGWGQPQHF. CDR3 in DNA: TGTGCCAGCAGCAGGGACTCCGGATGGGGTCAGCCCCAGCATTTT.

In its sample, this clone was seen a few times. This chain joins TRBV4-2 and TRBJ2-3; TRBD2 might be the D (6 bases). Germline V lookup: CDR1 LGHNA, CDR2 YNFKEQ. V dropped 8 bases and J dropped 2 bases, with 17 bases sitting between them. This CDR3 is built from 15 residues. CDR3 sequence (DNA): TGTGCCAGCCGACCCAGCGGGCTGTTCACAGATACGCAGTATTTT. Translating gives CASRPSGLFTDTQYF.

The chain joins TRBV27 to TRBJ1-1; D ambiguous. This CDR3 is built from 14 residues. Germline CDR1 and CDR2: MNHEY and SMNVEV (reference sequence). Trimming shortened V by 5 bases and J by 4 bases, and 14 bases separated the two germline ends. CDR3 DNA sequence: TGTGCCAGCAGTCGGGCACGGGGAGGCACTGAAGCTTTCTTT. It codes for CASSRARGGTEAFF.

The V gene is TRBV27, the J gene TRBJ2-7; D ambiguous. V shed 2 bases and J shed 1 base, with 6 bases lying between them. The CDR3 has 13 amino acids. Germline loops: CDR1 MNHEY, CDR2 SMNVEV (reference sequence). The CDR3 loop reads CASSLKGSYEQYF. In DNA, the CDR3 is TGTGCCAGCAGTTTAAAGGGTTCCTACGAGCAGTACTTC.

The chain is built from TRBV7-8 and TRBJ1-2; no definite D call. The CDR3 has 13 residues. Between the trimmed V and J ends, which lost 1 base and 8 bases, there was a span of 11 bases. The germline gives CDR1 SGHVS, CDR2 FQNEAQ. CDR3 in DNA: TGTGCCAGCAGCTTAGTAGCAGGTGAAGGCTACACCTTC. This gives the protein CASSLVAGEGYTF.

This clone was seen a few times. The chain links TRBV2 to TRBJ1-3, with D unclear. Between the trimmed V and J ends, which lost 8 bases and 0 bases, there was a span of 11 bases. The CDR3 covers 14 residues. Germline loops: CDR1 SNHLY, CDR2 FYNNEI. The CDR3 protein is CASLGPDSGNTIYF. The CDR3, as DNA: TGTGCCAGCCTGGGTCCGGACTCTGGAAACACCATATATTTT.